This T cell receptor (beta chain) is from a study of cytomegalovirus exposure and HLA in healthy donors. Study details: HLA-typed donors were the source of about 85 million unique TCRs, which an early data release held.

The study, taken as a whole, reports: When the data were analyzed later, several of the most significant clusters appeared to be linked to common viral pathogens.

The study ran its PCR with 60 Vbeta and 13 Jbeta primers. Repertoires were generated with immunoSEQ multiplex PCR, while TCRdb's copy carries only in-frame clones and drops some. The specimen's table records 45,000 or so clones. As to this clone: As yet, its antigen is unknown.

Germline values: CDR1 KGHSH, CDR2 LQKENI. The V end lost 4 bases, the J end lost 7 bases, and 13 bases lay between the germline ends. CDR3 size: 14 residues. The sequencing sample was made of PBMCs. This sequence joins TRBV18 and TRBJ1-4; no clear D gene. This sequence originates from a male donor in good health and CMV-seronegative. CDR3 nucleotide sequence: TGTGCCAGCTCACGGTCGGAGTTAGGTGAAAAACTGTTTTTT. The encoded protein is CASSRSELGEKLFF.